This TCR beta chain is from a study of CD8 T cells in Susac syndrome. The V end lost 4 bases, the J end lost 0 bases, and 10 bases lay between the germline ends. Germline CDR1 SGHRS, CDR2 YFSETQ. The length of the CDR3 is 14 residues. Random hexamers were used to reverse transcribe the RNA input (about 0.45 to 1 ug). TCRdb re-analysed the immunoSEQ multiplex PCR reads in MiXCR, keeping a single row per CDR3 protein. This table holds fewer than 350,000 distinct CDR3 sequences, approximately 85% found once. This clonotype was counted once. The chain uses TRBV5-1 and TRBJ1-1; D is unresolved. The sequenced sample was CD8+ T cells from PBMCs. This TCR derives from a human donor with multiple sclerosis. The CDR3 nucleotides read TGCGCCAGCAGCCTCGCAACCATGAACACTGAAGCTTTCTTT. Translating gives CASSLATMNTEAFF.